Each of the 2 T cell receptor delta chains below was sequenced from the same sample in a study of delta chains in infants with herpesvirus infections. TCR cDNA was made from PBMC RNA with gamma- and delta-chain-specific primers. TCRdb reprocessed the RT-PCR reads using CATT. The sample records 1,300 to 1,500 delta-chain clones, approximately 30% being singletons. The sample in question was peripheral blood, obtained at time point 1 of longitudinal follow-up. Source of these receptors: a human donor who was a Ugandan infant, either HIV-exposed or HIV-unexposed (not recorded which).

The table lists this clone with a count of one. This likely traces to a read error, being one base from a far larger clone. The rearrangement links TRDV2 to TRDJ3, with TRDD3 matching over 13 bases. J was trimmed by 5 bases and V by 3 bases; bases with no gene match: 3. Per germline, CDR1 GEAIGNYY and CDR2 EKD. The CDR3 totals 17 residues. The CDR3 nucleotides are TGTGCCTGTGACGCACTGGGGGATACGCGGGACACCCGACAGATGTTTTTC. It translates to CACDALGDTRDTRQMFF.

Points on this clone: This clone may be a read error of a much larger clone one base away. This sample includes further DNA sequences coding for the same CDR3. The J gene is TRDJ1, the V gene TRDV1; 7 bases are a match to TRDD3. CDR1 is TSWWSYY and CDR2 is QGS in the germline V gene. This CDR3 region has 18 residues. The CDR3: CALGAIPYWGSSKGGLIF. The CDR3 nucleotides are TGTGCTCTTGGGGCCATTCCGTACTGGGGATCCTCTAAGGGTGGACTCATCTTC.